This is a list of T cell receptor beta chains from one sample in a study of blood T cell repertoires in COVID-19. The method was immunoSEQ multiplex PCR; TCRdb's version includes in-frame clones alone and lacks a portion of them. The sample contains around 130,000 clones, 84% of which appear only once. Material: peripheral blood. Receptor source: a woman aged 55-70 years with acute or convalescent COVID-19. Each CDR3 is given with its conserved first and last residue. The D gene is left open where the match is weak. Size is stated for part of the rows, as once, few or many counts, or as a class when the clone is expanded.

TRBV6-1	.	TRBJ1-6	TRBD1	CASSVAGGITPLHF	TGTGCCAGCAGTGTAGCAGGGGGTATAACACCCCTCCACTTT
TRBV9	.	TRBJ2-7	.	CASSLSSSVPYEQYF	TGTGCCAGCAGTCTATCGTCGAGCGTCCCCTACGAGCAGTACTTC
TRBV24-1	.	TRBJ2-3	.	CATSDRGLDTQYF	TGTGCCACCAGTGATCGAGGGTTAGATACGCAGTATTTT
TRBV2	.	TRBJ2-1	.	CASSEDSGHSLF	TGTGCCAGCAGTGAAGATTCGGGACACAGTCTCTTC
TRBV11-2	.	TRBJ1-3	.	CASSASDHSGNTIYF	TGTGCCAGCAGCGCCAGTGATCACTCTGGAAACACCATATATTTT
TRBV19	.	TRBJ2-7	.	CASRRGSYEQYF	TGTGCCAGTAGGCGGGGATCCTACGAGCAGTACTTC
TRBV25-1	.	TRBJ2-3	.	CASSEGPPEGRTQYF	TGTGCCAGCAGTGAAGGCCCCCCAGAGGGAAGGACGCAGTATTTT
TRBV7-3	.	TRBJ2-1	.	CASSLKGSSSYNEQFF	TGTGCCAGCAGCTTAAAAGGGAGTTCCTCCTACAATGAGCAGTTCTTC
TRBV19	few	TRBJ2-2	TRBD2	CALRGGGNTGELFF	TGTGCCCTTAGAGGCGGGGGGAACACCGGGGAGCTGTTTTTT
TRBV6-5	.	TRBJ1-2	TRBD1	CASSYDSGTGPRGYTF	TGTGCCAGCAGTTACGACTCCGGGACAGGGCCCCGGGGCTACACCTTC
TRBV24-1	.	TRBJ2-2	TRBD1	CATSDIGTGRDTGELFF	TGTGCCACCAGTGATATTGGGACAGGGAGGGACACCGGGGAGCTGTTTTTT
TRBV4-2	.	TRBJ2-6	TRBD2	CASSHVTSGGLSGANVLTF	TGTGCCAGCAGCCATGTTACTAGCGGGGGACTCTCTGGGGCCAACGTCCTGACTTTC
TRBV11-2	.	TRBJ1-1	.	CASSPGGSTEAFF	TGTGCCAGCAGCCCAGGAGGGAGCACTGAAGCTTTCTTT
TRBV3-1/TRBV3-2	.	TRBJ1-1	.	CASSQVTARTEAFF	TGTGCCAGCAGCCAAGTGACAGCTCGAACTGAAGCTTTCTTT
TRBV5-1	.	TRBJ1-1	TRBD1	CASREVTGRRTEAFF	TGCGCCAGCAGGGAAGTGACAGGGAGGCGCACTGAAGCTTTCTTT
TRBV12-3/TRBV12-4	.	TRBJ1-4	.	CASSRESEKLFF	TGTGCCAGCAGCAGGGAAAGCGAAAAACTGTTTTTT
TRBV5-4	.	TRBJ1-1	.	CASSHGPPTTEAFF	TGTGCCAGCAGCCACGGTCCCCCCACCACTGAAGCTTTCTTT
TRBV7-9	.	TRBJ2-2	.	CASSPPANTGELFF	TGTGCCAGCAGCCCGCCAGCGAACACCGGGGAGCTGTTTTTT
TRBV5-4	.	TRBJ1-6	TRBD1	CASSFRDSLSPLHF	TGTGCCAGCAGCTTTCGGGACAGTCTGTCACCCCTCCACTTT
TRBV24-1	.	TRBJ2-3	.	CATSDPAPLGTQYF	TGTGCCACCAGTGACCCCGCCCCACTTGGTACGCAGTATTTT
TRBV5-6	.	TRBJ1-2	TRBD1	CASSLRDSIYGYTF	TGTGCCAGCAGCTTGCGGGACAGCATCTATGGCTACACCTTC
TRBV15	.	TRBJ1-2	.	CATSRVRGAGYTF	TGTGCCACCAGCAGAGTACGGGGAGCGGGCTACACCTTC